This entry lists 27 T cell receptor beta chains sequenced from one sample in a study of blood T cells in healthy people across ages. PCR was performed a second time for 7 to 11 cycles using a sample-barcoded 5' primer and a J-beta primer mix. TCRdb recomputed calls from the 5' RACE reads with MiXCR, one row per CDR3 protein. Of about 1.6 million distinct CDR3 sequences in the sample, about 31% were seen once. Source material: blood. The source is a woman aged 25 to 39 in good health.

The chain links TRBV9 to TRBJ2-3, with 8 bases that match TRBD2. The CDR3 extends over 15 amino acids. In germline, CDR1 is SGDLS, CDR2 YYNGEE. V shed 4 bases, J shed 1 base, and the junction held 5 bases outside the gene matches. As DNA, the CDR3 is TGTGCCAGCAGCACACTAGCGGCCGGCACAGATACGCAGTATTTT. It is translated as CASSTLAAGTDTQYF.

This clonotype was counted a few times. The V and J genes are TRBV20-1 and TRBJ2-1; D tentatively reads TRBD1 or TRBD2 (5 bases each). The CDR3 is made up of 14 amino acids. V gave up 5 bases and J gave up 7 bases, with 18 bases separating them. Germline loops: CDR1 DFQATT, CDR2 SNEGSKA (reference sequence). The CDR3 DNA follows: TGCAGTGCTCCATCTGGGGTTGGGGGTAATGAGCAGTTCTTC. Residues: CSAPSGVGGNEQFF.

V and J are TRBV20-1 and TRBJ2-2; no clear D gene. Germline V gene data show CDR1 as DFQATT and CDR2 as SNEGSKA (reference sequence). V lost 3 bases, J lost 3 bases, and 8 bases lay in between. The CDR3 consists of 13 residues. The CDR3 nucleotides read TGCAGTGCTAGGCCCGGGCACACCGGGGAGCTGTTTTTT. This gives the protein CSARPGHTGELFF.

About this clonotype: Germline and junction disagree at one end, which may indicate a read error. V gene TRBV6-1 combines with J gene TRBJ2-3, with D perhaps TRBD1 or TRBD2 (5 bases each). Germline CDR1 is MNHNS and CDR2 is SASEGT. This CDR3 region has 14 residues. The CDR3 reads CASEGLGVADAQYF. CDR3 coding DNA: TGTGCCAGCGAAGGGCTGGGGGTGGCAGATGCGCAGTATTTT.

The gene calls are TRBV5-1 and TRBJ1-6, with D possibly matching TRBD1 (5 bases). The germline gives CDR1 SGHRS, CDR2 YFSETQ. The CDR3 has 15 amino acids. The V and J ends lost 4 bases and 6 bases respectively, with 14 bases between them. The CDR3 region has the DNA TGCGCCAGCAGCCAGACGGGACGGGGTAATTCACCCCTCCACTTT. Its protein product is CASSQTGRGNSPLHF.

CDR3 loop: CASSLGGQFNEKLFF. The CDR3 DNA is TGTGCCAGCAGCCTAGGGGGACAGTTTAATGAAAAACTGTTTTTT. The chain couples TRBV7-9 to TRBJ1-4, with TRBD1 identical over 7 bases. Losses at the gene ends were 5 bases for V and 4 bases for J; bases not matched to a gene: 7. The germline V gene has CDR1 SEHNR and CDR2 FQNEAQ (reference sequence). CDR3 length equals 15 residues. Looking up the rest from reference TRBV7-9 and TRBJ1-4 gives the full variable domain: DTGVSQNPRHKITKRGQNVTFRCDPISEHNRLYWYRQTLGQGPEFLTYFQNEAQLEKSRLLSDRFSAERPKGSFSTLEIQRTEQGDSAMYLCASSLGGQFNEKLFFGSGTQLSVL.

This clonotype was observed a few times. CDR3 sequence: CSAGLAGIYEQYF. For the CDR3, the DNA is TGCAGTGCTGGACTAGCGGGGATCTACGAGCAGTACTTC. V is TRBV20-1 and J is TRBJ2-7; 12 bases agree with TRBD2. With V trimmed by 5 bases and J by 3 bases, 2 bases remained unmatched. CDR3 length equals 13 residues. Germline CDR1 reads DFQATT; CDR2 reads SNEGSKA (reference sequence).

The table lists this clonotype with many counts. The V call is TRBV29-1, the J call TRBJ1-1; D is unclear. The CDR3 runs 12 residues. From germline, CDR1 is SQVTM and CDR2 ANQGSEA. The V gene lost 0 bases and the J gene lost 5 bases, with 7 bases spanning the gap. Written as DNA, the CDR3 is TGCAGCGTTGAAGAAGGCGGGACTGAAGCTTTCTTT. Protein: CSVEEGGTEAFF.

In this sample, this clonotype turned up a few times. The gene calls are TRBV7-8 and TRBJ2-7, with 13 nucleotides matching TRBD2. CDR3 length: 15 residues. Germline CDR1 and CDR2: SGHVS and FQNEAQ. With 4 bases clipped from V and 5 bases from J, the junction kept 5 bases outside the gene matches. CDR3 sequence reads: CASSSTGTSGDEQYF. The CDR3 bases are TGTGCCAGCAGCTCCACCGGGACTAGCGGGGACGAGCAGTACTTC. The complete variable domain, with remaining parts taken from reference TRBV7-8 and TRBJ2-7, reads GAGVSQSPRYKVAKRGQDVALRCDPISGHVSLFWYQQALGQGPEFLTYFQNEAQLDKSGLPSDRFFAERPEGSVSTLKIQRTQQEDSAVYLCASSSTGTSGDEQYFGPGTRLTVT.

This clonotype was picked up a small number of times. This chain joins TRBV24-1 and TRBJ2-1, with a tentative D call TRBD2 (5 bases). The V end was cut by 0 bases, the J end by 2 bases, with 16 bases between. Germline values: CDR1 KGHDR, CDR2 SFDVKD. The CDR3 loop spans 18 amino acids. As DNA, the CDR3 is TGTGCCACCAGTGATTTGTCGGACTCCTCAGCAGCCTACAATGAGCAGTTCTTC. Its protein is CATSDLSDSSAAYNEQFF.

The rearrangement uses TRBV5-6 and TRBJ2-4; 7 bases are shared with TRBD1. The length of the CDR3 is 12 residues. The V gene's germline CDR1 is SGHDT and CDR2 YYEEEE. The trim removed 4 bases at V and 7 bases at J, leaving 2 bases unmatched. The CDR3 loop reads CASSEQGNIQYF. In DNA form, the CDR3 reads TGTGCCAGCAGCGAACAGGGGAACATTCAGTACTTC.

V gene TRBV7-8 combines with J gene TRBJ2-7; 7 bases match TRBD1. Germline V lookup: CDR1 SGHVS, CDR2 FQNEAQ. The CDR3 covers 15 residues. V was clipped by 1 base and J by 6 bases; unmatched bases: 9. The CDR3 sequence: CASSLGVDRLREQYF. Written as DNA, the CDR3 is TGTGCCAGCAGCTTAGGGGTGGACAGGTTACGCGAGCAGTACTTC.

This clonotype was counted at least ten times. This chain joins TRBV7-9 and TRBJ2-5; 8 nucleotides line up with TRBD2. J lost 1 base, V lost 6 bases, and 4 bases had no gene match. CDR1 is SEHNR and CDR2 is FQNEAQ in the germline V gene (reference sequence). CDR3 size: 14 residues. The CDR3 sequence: CASSSGLAQETQYF. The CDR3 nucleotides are TGTGCCAGCAGTTCCGGACTAGCCCAAGAGACCCAGTACTTC.

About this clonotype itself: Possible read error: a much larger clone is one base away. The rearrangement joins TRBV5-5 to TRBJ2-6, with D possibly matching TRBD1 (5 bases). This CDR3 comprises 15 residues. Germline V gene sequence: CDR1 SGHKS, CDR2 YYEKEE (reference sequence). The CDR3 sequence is CASSSTGSGANALTF. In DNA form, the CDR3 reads TGTGCCAGCAGTTCCACAGGTTCTGGGGCCAACGCCCTGACTTTC. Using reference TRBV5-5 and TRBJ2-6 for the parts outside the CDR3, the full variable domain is DAGVTQSPTHLIKTRGQQVTLRCSPISGHKSVSWYQQVLGQGPQFIFQYYEKEERGRGNFPDRFSARQFPNYSSELNVNALLLGDSALYLCASSSTGSGANALTFGAGSRLTVL.

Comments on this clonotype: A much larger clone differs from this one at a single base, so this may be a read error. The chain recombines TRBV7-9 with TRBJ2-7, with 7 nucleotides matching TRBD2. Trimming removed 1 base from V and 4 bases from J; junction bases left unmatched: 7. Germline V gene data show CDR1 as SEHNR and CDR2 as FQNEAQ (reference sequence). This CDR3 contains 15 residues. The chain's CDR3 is CASSLGAGERYEQYF. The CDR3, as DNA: TGTGCCAGCAGCTTAGGGGCGGGGGAGAGATACGAGCAGTACTTC. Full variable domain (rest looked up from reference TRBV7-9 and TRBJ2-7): DTGVSQNPRHKITKRGQNVTFRCDPISEHNRLYWYRQTLGQGPEFLTYFQNEAQLEKSRLLSDRFSAERPKGSFSTLEIQRTEQGDSAMYLCASSLGAGERYEQYFGPGTRLTVT.

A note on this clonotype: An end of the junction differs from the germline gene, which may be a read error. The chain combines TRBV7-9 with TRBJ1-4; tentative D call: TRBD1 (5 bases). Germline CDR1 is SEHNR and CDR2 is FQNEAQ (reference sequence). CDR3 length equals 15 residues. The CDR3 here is CASSSHRDFKGKRFF. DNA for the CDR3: TGTGCCAGCAGCTCACATCGGGACTTTAAGGGGAAACGGTTTTTT.

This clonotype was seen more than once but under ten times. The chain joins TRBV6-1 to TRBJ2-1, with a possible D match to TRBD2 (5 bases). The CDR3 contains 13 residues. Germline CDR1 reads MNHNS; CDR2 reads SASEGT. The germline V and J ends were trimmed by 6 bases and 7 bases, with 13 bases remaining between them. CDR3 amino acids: CASSAGGPNEQFF. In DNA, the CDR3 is TGTGCCAGCAGCGCAGGAGGCCCGAATGAGCAGTTCTTC.

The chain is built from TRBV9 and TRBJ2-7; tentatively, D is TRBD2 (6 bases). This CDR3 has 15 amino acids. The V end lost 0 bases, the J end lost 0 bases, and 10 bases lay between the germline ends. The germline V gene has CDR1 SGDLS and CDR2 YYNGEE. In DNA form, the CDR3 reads TGTGCCAGCAGCGTAGCGGCGGGGTTCTCCTACGAGCAGTACTTC. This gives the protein CASSVAAGFSYEQYF.

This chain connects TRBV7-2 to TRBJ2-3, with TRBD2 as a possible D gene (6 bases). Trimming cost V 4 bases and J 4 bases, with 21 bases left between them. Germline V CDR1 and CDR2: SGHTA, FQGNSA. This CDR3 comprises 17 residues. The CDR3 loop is CASSSHSYAGNSDTQYF. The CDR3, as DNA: TGTGCCAGCAGCTCCCACTCCTACGCGGGGAACTCAGATACGCAGTATTTT.

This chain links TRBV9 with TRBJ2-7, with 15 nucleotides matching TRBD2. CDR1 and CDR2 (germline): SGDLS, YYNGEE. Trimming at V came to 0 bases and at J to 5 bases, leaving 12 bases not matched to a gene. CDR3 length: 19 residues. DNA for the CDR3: TGTGCCAGCAGCGTAGGGAGCGGACTAGCGGGAGGGTACGGCAACGAGCAGTACTTC. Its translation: CASSVGSGLAGGYGNEQYF. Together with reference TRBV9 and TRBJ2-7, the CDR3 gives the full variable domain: DSGVTQTPKHLITATGQRVTLRCSPRSGDLSVYWYQQSLDQGLQFLIQYYNGEERAKGNILERFSAQQFPDLHSELNLSSLELGDSALYFCASSVGSGLAGGYGNEQYFGPGTRLTVT.

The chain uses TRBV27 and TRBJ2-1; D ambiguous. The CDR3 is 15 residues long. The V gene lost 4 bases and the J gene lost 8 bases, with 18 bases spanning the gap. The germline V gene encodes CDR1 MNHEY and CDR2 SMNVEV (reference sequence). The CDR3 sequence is CASSSTRFAADEQFF. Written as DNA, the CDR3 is TGTGCCAGCAGTTCCACCCGATTTGCCGCGGATGAGCAGTTCTTC.

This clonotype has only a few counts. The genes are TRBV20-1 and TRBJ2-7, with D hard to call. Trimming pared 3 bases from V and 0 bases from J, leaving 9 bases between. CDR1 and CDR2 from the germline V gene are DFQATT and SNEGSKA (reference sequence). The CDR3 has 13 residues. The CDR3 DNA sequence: TGCAGTGCTAGGAACATTGTCTCCTACGAGCAGTACTTC. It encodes CSARNIVSYEQYF.

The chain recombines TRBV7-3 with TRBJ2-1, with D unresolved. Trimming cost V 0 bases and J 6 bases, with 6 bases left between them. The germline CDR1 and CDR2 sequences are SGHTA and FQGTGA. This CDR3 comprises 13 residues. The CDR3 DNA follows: TGTGCCAGCAGCTTAACGCTGACCAATGAGCAGTTCTTC. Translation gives CASSLTLTNEQFF. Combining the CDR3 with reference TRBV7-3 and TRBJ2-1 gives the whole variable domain GAGVSQTPSNKVTEKGKYVELRCDPISGHTALYWYRQSLGQGPEFLIYFQGTGAADDSGLPNDRFFAVRPEGSVSTLKIQRTERGDSAVYLCASSLTLTNEQFFGPGTRLTVL.

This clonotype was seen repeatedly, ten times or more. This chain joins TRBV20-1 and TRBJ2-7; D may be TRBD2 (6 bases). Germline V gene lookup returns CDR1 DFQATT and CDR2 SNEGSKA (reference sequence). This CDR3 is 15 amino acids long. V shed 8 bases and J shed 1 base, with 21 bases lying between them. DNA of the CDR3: TGCAGTTCCAGAGATCGGAGGGGTTTATCCTACGAGCAGTACTTC. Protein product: CSSRDRRGLSYEQYF.

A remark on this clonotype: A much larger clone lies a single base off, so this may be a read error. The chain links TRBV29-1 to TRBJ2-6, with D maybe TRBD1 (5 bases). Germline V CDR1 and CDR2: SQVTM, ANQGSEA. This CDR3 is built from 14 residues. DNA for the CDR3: TGCAGCGTGGGAACCGTAGGTGGGGCCAACGCCCTGACTTTC. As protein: CSVGTVGGANALTF.

The CDR3 spells CASSVQGLVGEQFF. CDR3 coding DNA: TGTGCCAGCAGCGTGCAAGGACTAGTCGGTGAGCAGTTCTTC. The chain links TRBV9 to TRBJ2-1, with 7 bases that match TRBD2. Germline trimming cut 2 bases from V and 9 bases from J; bases unmatched to any gene: 8. Germline V gene data show CDR1 as SGDLS and CDR2 as YYNGEE. The CDR3 has 14 amino acids.

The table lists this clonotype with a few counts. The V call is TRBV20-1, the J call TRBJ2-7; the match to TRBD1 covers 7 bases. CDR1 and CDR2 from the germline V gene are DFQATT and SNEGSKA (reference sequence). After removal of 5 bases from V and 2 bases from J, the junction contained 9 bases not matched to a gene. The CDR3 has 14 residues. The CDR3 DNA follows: TGCAGTGCTCTCTCGACAGGGCAGACCTACGAGCAGTACTTC. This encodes CSALSTGQTYEQYF.